The TCR beta chain under discussion was sequenced for a study of blood T cell repertoires in COVID-19. Study information: COVID-19 samples collected from the United States, Italy and Spain covered acute and convalescent phases. PBMCs, B-cell-depleted T cells, or T cells were the source of the cDNA or gDNA that made up the material.

Seattle's cohort entered during active infection and was followed longitudinally. V lost 4 bases and J lost 5; bases outside the gene matches: 9. The CDR3 sequence is 16 residues long. Germline assignment: CDR1 KGHSH and CDR2 LQKENI. Original processing notes: Amplification of reference gene primers provided the estimated nucleated cell counts. Measured with immunoSEQ multiplex PCR; TCRdb has only the in-frame clones, and not every one. V, J and clone size were drawn from that table, and D and trimming were deduced from the DNA. The sample has around 210,000 clones; 70% to 90% are singletons. The specimen sequenced was peripheral blood. This chain uses TRBV18 with TRBJ2-5; the match to TRBD2 covers 11 bases. This TCR derives from a man aged 45-65 years with COVID-19, enrolled during active disease. CDR3: CASSLTSGRFGETQYF. As DNA, the CDR3 is TGTGCCAGCTCACTTACTAGCGGGAGATTCGGTGAGACCCAGTACTTC.